This T cell receptor beta chain was retrieved from a study of T cells in localized non-small cell lung cancer. Assay used: immunoSEQ multiplex PCR; TCRdb lists only in-frame clones, some missing. The data contain approximately 12,000 clones, about 83% of them singletons. This CDR3 is 15 amino acids long. CDR1 and CDR2 from the germline V gene are MDHEN and SYDVKM. V was shortened by 2 bases and J by 0 bases, with 8 bases between the two germline ends. Overall study findings and caveats: Longer overall survival associated with higher blood T cell density; shorter survival with higher adjacent-lung clonality. Among the top 100 tumor clones, a median about 52 appeared in adjacent lung. The highest T cell clonality was in uninvolved adjacent lung, above tumor.

Turning to this clone: Its specificity is not known.

The TCR originated in an older male donor with stage I lung adenocarcinoma. This specimen was peripheral blood, taken before any cancer treatment. The chain couples TRBV28 to TRBJ1-5; D is undetermined. The CDR3 protein is CASSLRHTSNQPQHF. In DNA form, the CDR3 reads TGTGCCAGCAGTTTAAGGCATACTAGCAATCAGCCCCAGCATTTT.